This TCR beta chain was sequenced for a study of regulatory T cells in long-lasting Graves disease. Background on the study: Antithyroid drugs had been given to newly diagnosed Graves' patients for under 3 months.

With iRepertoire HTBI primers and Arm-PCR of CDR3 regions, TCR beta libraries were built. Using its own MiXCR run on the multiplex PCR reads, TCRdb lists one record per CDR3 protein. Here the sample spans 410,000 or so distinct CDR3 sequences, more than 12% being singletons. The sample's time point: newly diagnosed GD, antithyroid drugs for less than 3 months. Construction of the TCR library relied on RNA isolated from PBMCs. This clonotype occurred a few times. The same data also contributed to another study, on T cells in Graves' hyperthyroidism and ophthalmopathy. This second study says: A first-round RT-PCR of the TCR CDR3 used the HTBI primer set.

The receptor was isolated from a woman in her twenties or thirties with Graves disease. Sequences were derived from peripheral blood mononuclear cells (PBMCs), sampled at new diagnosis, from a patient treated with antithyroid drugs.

The CDR3 coding sequence is TGTGCCAGCAGTCCGACCCCAGTAGGCGGCTACACCTTC. Protein: CASSPTPVGGYTF. The V and J genes are TRBV6-1 and TRBJ1-2; D is ambiguous. CDR1 and CDR2 from the germline V gene are MNHNS and SASEGT. V lost 5 bases and J lost 8, with 15 bases in between. The CDR3 runs 13 residues.